This TCR beta chain comes out of a study of identifying expanded T cells in peripheral blood. Study results and limitations: Variance in clone template counts between roughly two-week samples significantly increased with total template count across all healthy donors. Over about two and four weeks, about 15 and 19 clones changed, versus roughly 1.1 between replicates.

Collection occurred without any documented infections or immune events in donors. Remarks on this clone: The antigen is not known.

Generated by immunoSEQ multiplex PCR, the TCRdb table keeps only in-frame clones and is missing some. Here the sample spans 75,000 to 90,000 clones, 80% to 90% being singletons. The CDR3 is 13 residues long. The V gene's germline CDR1 is GTSNPN and CDR2 SVGIG (reference sequence). Trimming left V 6 bases short and J 0 bases short, with 8 bases between. This chain links TRBV30 with TRBJ2-2; D remains ambiguous. Input material: blood. This receptor was obtained from a person aged 18 to 75 in good health. CDR3 region: CACSLANTGELFF. In nucleotides, the CDR3 is TGTGCCTGCAGCTTGGCGAACACCGGGGAGCTGTTTTTT.